A single sample gave rise to the 14 T cell receptor beta chains below, sequenced in a study of CXCR3-negative and CXCR3-positive naive CD8 T cells. Carrying UMI labels, the TRB cDNA libraries were prepared through 5' RACE. TCRdb reprocessed the 5' RACE reads, keeping one entry per CDR3 protein, no DNA. The sample has approximately 130,000 distinct CDR3 sequences. Study observations and caveats: The TRB CDR3s that CXCR3-positive naive cells carried were more hydrophobic than those of CXCR3-negative naive cells.

Antigens of these TCRs are unknown. Sequencing used naive CXCR3+ CD8+ T cells from blood. Subset in this sample: CD45RO-CCR7+CD27+CD95- naive CD8+ T cells expressing CXCR3 (TNR3+). Receptors originate from a human donor in good health. Some clones in this sample may be carry-over from other donors' samples.

The chain couples TRBV7-2 to TRBJ2-7; TCRdb reports TRBD2, a call that lacks DNA to check it against. Germline values: CDR1 SGHTA, CDR2 FQGNSA. There are 13 residues in the CDR3. The CDR3 sequence is CASSFSGRSEQYF.

This chain connects TRBV20-1 to TRBJ2-1. The CDR3 is 13 residues long. Germline lookup yields CDR1 DFQATT and CDR2 SNEGSKA (reference sequence). The CDR3 is CSASVNSYNEQFF.

The gene calls are TRBV20-1 and TRBJ2-7; TCRdb designates TRBD1, a call that cannot be tested without DNA. Germline CDR1 is DFQATT and CDR2 is SNEGSKA (reference sequence). There are 14 residues in the CDR3. The CDR3 spells CSARDLAAHYEQYF.

The chain uses TRBV7-9 and TRBJ1-2. The CDR3 is 13 residues long. The germline V gene encodes CDR1 SEHNR and CDR2 FQNEAQ (reference sequence). CDR3 sequence: CASSLIVKEGYTF.

The rearrangement joins TRBV4-3 to TRBJ2-3; TCRdb's D call of TRBD2 is untestable without DNA. Looked up from germline, CDR1 is LGHNA and CDR2 is YSLEER. The CDR3 sequence is 15 residues long. The CDR3 spells CASSQRLAGSDTQYF.

This rearrangement joins TRBV5-7 to TRBJ2-3; TCRdb lists TRBD2, though no DNA is available to test this call. TRBV5-7 is treated as an ORF (open reading frame) with a function not yet certain. This CDR3 has 16 residues. The CDR3 protein is CASSLELAGRSWEQYF.

CDR3 protein: CASILGGGLEAFF. The chain uses TRBV7-9 and TRBJ1-1; TCRdb reports TRBD1, a call that lacks DNA to check it against. The CDR3 runs to 13 residues. Per the germline V gene, CDR1 is SEHNR and CDR2 is FQNEAQ (reference sequence).

This chain links TRBV28 with TRBJ1-1. This CDR3 contains 14 residues. Germline assignment: CDR1 MDHEN and CDR2 SYDVKM. The CDR3 is CASSPDNMGTEAFF.

The CDR3 sequence: CASSQTGLNTEAFF. This chain connects TRBV7-9 to TRBJ1-1; absent DNA, TCRdb's TRBD1 call cannot be checked. Germline CDR1 SEHNR, CDR2 FQNEAQ (reference sequence). This CDR3 has 14 amino acids.

The gene calls are TRBV28 and TRBJ2-7; TCRdb indicates TRBD1, and absent DNA this call remains unverified. CDR1 and CDR2 from the germline V gene are MDHEN and SYDVKM. The CDR3 runs to 15 residues. This CDR3 reads CASSETGLSSYEQYF. The whole variable domain, filled in from reference TRBV28 and TRBJ2-7, reads DVKVTQSSRYLVKRTGEKVFLECVQDMDHENMFWYRQDPGLGLRLIYFSYDVKMKEKGDIPEGYSVSREKKERFSLILESASTNQTSMYLCASSETGLSSYEQYFGPGTRLTVT.

CDR3 region: CGSSLGLAGWNEQFF. The V and J genes are TRBV7-7 and TRBJ2-1; the D gene TCRdb calls, TRBD2, cannot be checked with no DNA. Germline V CDR1 and CDR2: SSHAT, FNYEAQ (reference sequence). CDR3 length: 15 residues.

This chain connects TRBV20-1 to TRBJ2-1; the D gene TCRdb calls, TRBD2, cannot be checked with no DNA. The CDR3 is 16 residues long. CDR1 and CDR2 from the germline V gene are DFQATT and SNEGSKA (reference sequence). The CDR3 loop reads CSGSNPGTSGSYEQFF.

The chain carries TRBV15 and TRBJ2-1; TCRdb gives TRBD1 as the D gene, but with no DNA this cannot be confirmed. There are 18 residues in the CDR3. CDR1 is LNHNV, CDR2 YYDKDF, per germline (reference sequence). The CDR3 protein is CATSRGRILGSPYNEQFF.

The gene calls are TRBV3-1 and TRBJ2-7; without DNA, the TCRdb call of TRBD2 cannot be checked. Germline CDR1 LGHDT, CDR2 YNNKEL (reference sequence). The CDR3 sequence is 15 residues long. CDR3 loop: CASSHFRSPTYEQYF.